Following are 27 T cell receptor beta chains from one sample sequenced in a study of blood T cell repertoires in COVID-19. Data came from immunoSEQ multiplex PCR; TCRdb stores just in-frame clones and leaves some out. The data contain fewer than 95,000 clones, around 88% of them seen just once; the ten biggest clones take up 0.47%. Sequences were obtained from peripheral blood. All receptors derive from a man in his fifties or sixties with acute or convalescent COVID-19.

This rearrangement joins TRBV27 to TRBJ1-1; 9 bases match TRBD1. After removal of 6 bases from V and 2 bases from J, the junction contained 13 bases not matched to a gene. Per germline, CDR1 MNHEY and CDR2 SMNVEV (reference sequence). The CDR3 is 17 residues long. DNA of the CDR3: TGTGCCAGCAGAACCAGTAGACAGGGGGTTTTTAACACTGAAGCTTTCTTT. It codes for CASRTSRQGVFNTEAFF.

The genes are TRBV18 and TRBJ1-1; the match to TRBD1 covers 7 bases. The germline gives CDR1 KGHSH, CDR2 LQKENI. The CDR3 sequence is 15 residues long. J gave up 1 base and V 1 base, and 3 bases lay outside the gene matches. The CDR3 loop reads CASSPRNRGNTEAFF. CDR3 nucleotides: TGTGCCAGCTCACCACGTAACAGGGGGAACACTGAAGCTTTCTTT.

The V gene is TRBV5-1, the J gene TRBJ2-5; 8 bases are a match to TRBD2. The CDR3 totals 19 residues. Germline lookup yields CDR1 SGHRS and CDR2 YFSETQ. V trimming: 4 bases; J trimming: 0 bases; junction bases outside the gene matches: 17. The CDR3 DNA follows: TGCGCCAGCAGCAGACCCGGGACTAGTAGAATCGAGTACCAAGAGACCCAGTACTTC. Its translation is CASSRPGTSRIEYQETQYF.

The chain combines TRBV9 with TRBJ2-7; 11 bases align to TRBD2. Trimming removed 3 bases from V and 1 base from J; junction bases left unmatched: 3. The CDR3 is 15 residues long. Germline loops: CDR1 SGDLS, CDR2 YYNGEE. CDR3 protein: CASSEGTSGSYEQYF. CDR3 DNA: TGTGCCAGCAGCGAGGGGACTAGCGGATCCTACGAGCAGTACTTC.

This sequence joins TRBV5-1 and TRBJ2-1; D is perhaps TRBD2 (6 bases). Trimming shortened V by 6 bases and J by 8 bases, and 12 bases separated the two germline ends. From germline, CDR1 is SGHRS and CDR2 YFSETQ. This CDR3 has 12 residues. CDR3 protein: CASTEGLDEQFF. The CDR3 DNA is TGCGCCAGCACGGAGGGGTTGGATGAGCAGTTCTTC.

The chain uses TRBV5-1 and TRBJ1-1; D is perhaps TRBD1 (5 bases). With 0 bases removed from V and 1 base from J, the gap between germline ends came to 10 bases. The CDR3 has 15 residues. Germline V lookup: CDR1 SGHRS, CDR2 YFSETQ. The DNA of the CDR3 is TGCGCCAGCAGCTTGGCCGGACAAACGAACACTGAAGCTTTCTTT. It yields the protein CASSLAGQTNTEAFF.

The chain links TRBV13 to TRBJ1-1; D not certain. The length of the CDR3 is 14 residues. Deletions cut 0 bases from V and 1 base from J, with 6 bases between. CDR1 is PRHDT, CDR2 FYEKMQ, per germline (reference sequence). In DNA form, the CDR3 reads TGTGCCAGCAGCTTAGGTTACAAGAACACTGAAGCTTTCTTT. Amino acids: CASSLGYKNTEAFF.

The CDR3 sequence: CSARDPPADTF. CDR3 DNA sequence: TGCAGTGCTAGAGACCCCCCGGCGGACACCTTC. V gene TRBV20-1 combines with J gene TRBJ1-2; no reliable D call. This CDR3 spans 11 amino acids. Germline V lookup: CDR1 DFQATT, CDR2 SNEGSKA (reference sequence). V dropped 0 bases and J dropped 12 bases, with 11 bases sitting between them.

The V gene is TRBV10-3, the J gene TRBJ2-5, with D possibly TRBD2 on 6 matching bases. The V gene lost 3 bases and the J gene lost 4 bases, with 9 bases spanning the gap. The CDR3 consists of 13 residues. CDR1 and CDR2 (germline): ENHRY, SYGVKD. CDR3 loop: CAISEELAETQYF. DNA for the CDR3: TGTGCCATCAGTGAAGAACTAGCAGAGACCCAGTACTTC.

This clone was seen a single time. The V gene is TRBV11-2, the J gene TRBJ2-3, with D possibly TRBD1 on 6 matching bases. Germline CDR1 reads SGHAT; CDR2 reads FQNNGV. CDR3 length: 19 amino acids. Trimming removed 2 bases from V and 6 bases from J, with 27 bases in between. For the CDR3, the DNA is TGTGCCAGCAGCTTAATTTTCCCCCGGTCAGGGGTGACGACGGATACGCAGTATTTT. It yields the protein CASSLIFPRSGVTTDTQYF.

The J gene is TRBJ1-4, the V gene TRBV5-4, with D perhaps TRBD1 (6 bases). With 3 bases removed from V and 7 bases from J, the gap between germline ends came to 7 bases. This CDR3 is built from 12 residues. CDR1 is SGHNT and CDR2 is YYREEE in the germline V gene (reference sequence). The CDR3 DNA reads TGTGCCAGCAGCTCCAGGGGTGAAAAACTGTTTTTT. It translates to CASSSRGEKLFF.

The CDR3 here is CASSQQRGAGETQYF. CDR3 coding DNA: TGTGCCAGCAGCCAACAGCGGGGGGCTGGGGAGACCCAGTACTTC. The chain is built from TRBV3-1 (or the pseudogene TRBV3-2) and TRBJ2-5; 9 bases agree with TRBD2. Germline assignment: CDR1 LGHDT and CDR2 YNNKEL (reference sequence). The CDR3 loop spans 15 amino acids. V was pared by 2 bases and J by 5 bases, with 6 bases of the junction left unmatched.

This chain uses TRBV24-1 with TRBJ1-2; 7 bases line up with TRBD1. Looked up from germline, CDR1 is KGHDR and CDR2 is SFDVKD. The CDR3 has 14 amino acids. With V trimmed by 5 bases and J by 7 bases, 9 bases remained unmatched. Written as DNA, the CDR3 is TGTGCCACCAGTGGGGGACAGTTAAGGGGTGGCTACACCTTC. It specifies CATSGGQLRGGYTF.

The chain has TRBV6-6 and TRBJ2-7, with 7 nucleotides matching TRBD1. The CDR3 consists of 14 residues. The germline V gene has CDR1 MNHNY and CDR2 SVGAGI (reference sequence). Unmatched junction bases numbered 5, after V lost 2 bases and J lost 4 bases. CDR3 coding DNA: TGTGCCAGCAGTTACGGACAGGTAGGATACGAGCAGTACTTC. Residues: CASSYGQVGYEQYF.

The CDR3 region is CASSLRGGLAGGNEQFF. The CDR3 nucleotides read TGTGCCAGCAGCTTGAGGGGGGGGCTAGCGGGAGGGAATGAGCAGTTCTTC. The chain recombines TRBV5-4 with TRBJ2-1; 12 positions match TRBD2. Germline V gene sequence: CDR1 SGHNT, CDR2 YYREEE (reference sequence). V shed 1 base and J 7 bases; nucleotides not matched to a gene: 9. The CDR3 runs to 17 residues.

The chain recombines TRBV12-5 with TRBJ2-1; TRBD1 might be the D (6 bases). Trimming removed 1 base at V and 2 bases at J, with 9 bases between. Germline V gene data show CDR1 as LGHNT and CDR2 as FRNRAP. This CDR3 region has 15 residues. CDR3 loop: CASGLGGLAYNEQFF. For the CDR3, the DNA is TGTGCTAGTGGTTTGGGGGGGCTAGCCTACAATGAGCAGTTCTTC.

The rearrangement links TRBV5-1 to TRBJ1-2, with 9 bases fitting TRBD1. CDR3 length equals 14 residues. With V trimmed by 4 bases and J by 8 bases, 9 bases remained unmatched. CDR1 SGHRS and CDR2 YFSETQ come from the germline V gene. For the CDR3, the DNA is TGCGCCAGCAGCCGCGACAGGGGGAGAGAGGGCTACACCTTC. Translating it yields CASSRDRGREGYTF.

J is TRBJ2-7 and V is TRBV18, with 12 bases matching TRBD2. The junction had 8 bases not matched to a gene; V was cut back by 5 bases and J by 6 bases. Germline V gene lookup returns CDR1 KGHSH and CDR2 LQKENI. The CDR3 runs to 15 residues. CDR3 loop: CASSGLAGKRGEQYF. The CDR3 DNA reads TGTGCCAGCTCAGGACTAGCGGGAAAGCGGGGCGAGCAGTACTTC. Combining the CDR3 with reference TRBV18 and TRBJ2-7 gives the whole variable domain NAGVMQNPRHLVRRRGQEARLRCSPMKGHSHVYWYRQLPEEGLKFMVYLQKENIIDESGMPKERFSAEFPKEGPSILRIQQVVRGDSAAYFCASSGLAGKRGEQYFGPGTRLTVT.

V is TRBV5-1 and J is TRBJ1-4; maybe TRBD1 (6 bases). Germline assignment: CDR1 SGHRS and CDR2 YFSETQ. This CDR3 is 15 amino acids long. V was pared by 0 bases and J by 4 bases, with 10 bases between. In DNA, the CDR3 is TGCGCCAGCAGCTTGGCTGGACAGATTAATGAAAAACTGTTTTTT. It yields the protein CASSLAGQINEKLFF.

This clone is a singleton in its sample. This rearrangement joins TRBV5-4 to TRBJ2-5; TRBD2 matches 8 bases. Germline assignment: CDR1 SGHNT and CDR2 YYREEE (reference sequence). There are 14 residues in the CDR3. Germline trimming cut 6 bases from V and 4 bases from J; bases unmatched to any gene: 8. The CDR3 DNA is TGTGCCAGCAACCCGGGGGGGGCGCCAGAGACCCAGTACTTC. It is translated as CASNPGGAPETQYF.

This chain joins TRBV5-4 and TRBJ2-7, with D unclear. CDR1 and CDR2 (germline): SGHNT, YYREEE (reference sequence). V was shortened by 0 bases and J by 0 bases, with 10 bases between the two germline ends. CDR3 length: 15 residues. This CDR3 is CASSLDVGVSYEQYF. CDR3 nucleotide sequence: TGTGCCAGCAGCTTGGATGTGGGCGTCTCCTACGAGCAGTACTTC.

This rearrangement joins TRBV5-5 to TRBJ1-2; no definite D call. This CDR3 spans 12 amino acids. Germline V lookup: CDR1 SGHKS, CDR2 YYEKEE (reference sequence). V lost 0 bases to trimming and J lost 10 bases, with 10 bases between them. The CDR3 is CASSLDGPDYTF. CDR3 in DNA: TGTGCCAGCAGCTTGGACGGTCCTGACTACACCTTC.

The chain combines TRBV7-9 with TRBJ2-7, with 11 bases fitting TRBD1. CDR1 is SEHNR, CDR2 FQNEAQ, per germline (reference sequence). The CDR3 is 18 amino acids. After removal of 2 bases from V and 1 base from J, the junction contained 10 bases not matched to a gene. The CDR3 coding sequence is TGTGCCAGCAGCTTACCACTATCCGGACAGGGGGCGTCCTACGAGCAGTACTTC. Translated, it gives CASSLPLSGQGASYEQYF.

This clone occurred once. The rearrangement uses TRBV30 and TRBJ2-2; D perhaps matches TRBD1 (6 bases). Germline CDR1 GTSNPN, CDR2 SVGIG (reference sequence). The CDR3 has 11 residues. Trimming cost V 2 bases and J 11 bases, with 9 bases left between them. The CDR3 nucleotides are TGTGCCTGGAGTAGGGGGAGTGAGCTGTTTTTT. Protein product: CAWSRGSELFF.

The chain carries TRBV5-1 and TRBJ1-4, with 10 nucleotides matching TRBD1. The CDR3 loop spans 17 amino acids. From germline, CDR1 is SGHRS and CDR2 YFSETQ. Unmatched junction bases numbered 8, after V lost 4 bases and J lost 2 bases. CDR3 residues: CASSQGQGGSTNEKLFF. In DNA form, the CDR3 reads TGCGCCAGCAGCCAAGGACAGGGGGGTTCCACTAATGAAAAACTGTTTTTT.

V and J are TRBV10-3 and TRBJ1-1, with D perhaps matching TRBD1 (6 bases). CDR3 length: 13 amino acids. Trimming stripped 7 bases from V and 4 bases from J, with 13 bases between. The germline V gene encodes CDR1 ENHRY and CDR2 SYGVKD. CDR3 sequence: CAIMGQVGTEAFF. The CDR3, as DNA: TGTGCCATCATGGGACAAGTAGGCACTGAAGCTTTCTTT.

The gene calls are TRBV6-2 or TRBV6-3 and TRBJ2-5; 8 bases map to TRBD2. CDR3 size: 16 residues. CDR1 is MNHEY and CDR2 is SVGEGT in the germline V gene. J lost 5 bases, V lost 2 bases, and 10 bases had no gene match. The CDR3 region is CASSYVNGGALETQYF. The CDR3 nucleotides are TGTGCCAGCAGTTACGTCAACGGGGGGGCCCTTGAGACCCAGTACTTC.